This is a list of T cell receptor beta chains from one sample in a study of PD-1 blockade in classical Hodgkin lymphoma. Clones were read by immunoSEQ multiplex PCR, and TCRdb kept only the in-frame ones, dropping some. The sample includes about 46,000 clones, 65% to 85% of them seen just once. The starting material was peripheral blood mononuclear cells (PBMCs), obtained at baseline. The receptors shown here come from a human donor with classical Hodgkin lymphoma. The CDR3 runs from the conserved cysteine through the conserved F or W. Fields, in order: V gene, J gene, clone size, D gene, CDR3 protein, CDR3 DNA. D genes are given only for firm matches. The size entry is marked missing in some rows and otherwise reads once, few, many or a size class.

TRBV5-5,TRBJ2-3,once,TRBD1,CASSRTGTSTDTQYF,TGTGCCAGCAGCCGGACAGGCACTAGCACAGATACGCAGTATTTT
TRBV7-6,TRBJ2-1,few,NA,CASSMDGTGYNEQFF,TGTGCCAGCAGCATGGACGGTACCGGGTACAATGAGCAGTTCTTC
TRBV6-5,TRBJ1-2,NA,NA,CASSYGVQDGYTF,TGTGCCAGCAGTTACGGGGTCCAGGATGGCTACACCTTC
TRBV6-5,TRBJ1-1,NA,NA,CASSYSLGDMNTEAFF,TGTGCCAGCAGTTACTCATTGGGGGACATGAACACTGAAGCTTTCTTT
TRBV29-1,TRBJ1-1,NA,NA,CSVSFGDTGAFF,TGCAGCGTATCATTTGGGGATACGGGAGCTTTCTTT
TRBV13,TRBJ2-7,once,TRBD2,CASSFGRIPYEQYF,TGTGCCAGCAGCTTCGGGAGGATCCCCTACGAGCAGTACTTC
TRBV19,TRBJ2-3,NA,TRBD2,CASSTPPQREGTDTQYF,TGTGCCAGTAGTACCCCCCCCCAGCGGGAGGGCACAGATACGCAGTATTTT
TRBV11-1,TRBJ2-7,NA,TRBD2,CASSPAGGSYEQYF,TGTGCCAGCAGCCCTGCTGGCGGGAGCTACGAGCAGTACTTC
TRBV6-5,TRBJ2-7,NA,NA,CASSYSGPYEQYF,TGTGCCAGCAGTTACTCGGGTCCCTACGAGCAGTACTTC
TRBV2,TRBJ2-7,NA,NA,CASSERDTGEQYF,TGTGCCAGCAGTGAAAGGGACACGGGCGAGCAGTACTTC
TRBV6-1,TRBJ1-5,NA,TRBD1,CASSANLQGASNQPQHF,TGTGCCAGCAGTGCCAATTTACAGGGGGCTAGCAATCAACCCCAGCATTTT
TRBV9,TRBJ2-2,NA,NA,CASSRGGELFF,TGTGCCAGCAGTCGGGGCGGGGAGCTGTTTTTT
TRBV9,TRBJ2-7,few,NA,CASSPGDVTYEQYF,TGTGCCAGCAGCCCAGGGGACGTAACCTACGAGCAGTACTTC
TRBV10-1,TRBJ2-1,NA,TRBD2,CASSEPSTSGRAQDNEQFF,TGCGCCAGCAGTGAGCCATCGACTAGCGGGAGAGCCCAGGACAATGAGCAGTTCTTC
TRBV29-1,TRBJ1-5,NA,TRBD1,CSVGDRDQPQHF,TGCAGCGTTGGAGACAGGGATCAGCCCCAGCATTTT
TRBV5-1,TRBJ1-2,NA,TRBD1,CASSRIGQGLEGYTF,TGCGCCAGCAGCCGGATCGGACAGGGCCTAGAGGGCTACACCTTC
TRBV28,TRBJ2-7,NA,NA,CASTQTVTSSPYEQYF,TGTGCCAGCACCCAAACGGTTACTAGCTCACCCTACGAGCAGTACTTC
TRBV5-1,TRBJ2-7,NA,NA,CASSLIQPDEQYF,TGCGCCAGCAGCTTAATACAGCCGGACGAGCAGTACTTC
TRBV28,TRBJ1-3,NA,NA,CASSPPGASGNTIYF,TGTGCCAGCAGCCCCCCAGGCGCCTCTGGAAACACCATATATTTT
TRBV5-1,TRBJ2-7,NA,TRBD1,CASSLLGTGREQYF,TGCGCCAGCAGCCTACTGGGGACAGGGAGGGAGCAGTACTTC
TRBV18,TRBJ1-1,NA,TRBD1,CASSPRRTGDAGDTEAFF,TGTGCCAGCTCACCTCGAAGGACAGGGGACGCGGGTGACACTGAAGCTTTCTTT
TRBV11-2,TRBJ2-5,NA,NA,CASSLLAAETQYF,TGTGCCAGCAGCTTGCTAGCAGCGGAGACCCAGTACTTC
TRBV9,TRBJ2-4,NA,NA,CASSSWGNGDIQYF,TGTGCCAGCAGCTCTTGGGGGAATGGGGACATTCAGTACTTC
TRBV18,TRBJ2-7,once,TRBD1,CASSQTGGLDEQYF,TGTGCCAGCTCACAGACAGGGGGCCTCGACGAGCAGTACTTC
TRBV5-1,TRBJ1-2,NA,NA,CASSPQGQNYGYTF,TGCGCCAGCAGCCCTCAGGGGCAGAACTATGGCTACACCTTC
TRBV7-2,TRBJ2-5,NA,NA,CASSPLGENRWETQYF,TGTGCCAGCAGCCCGTTAGGAGAAAATAGATGGGAGACCCAGTACTTC
TRBV5-1,TRBJ2-7,NA,NA,CASSLQGYEQYF,TGCGCCAGCAGCTTACAGGGTTACGAGCAGTACTTC
TRBV5-1,TRBJ1-1,NA,NA,CATSLAGNDEAFF,TGCGCCACCTCATTGGCAGGGAACGATGAAGCTTTCTTT
TRBV30,TRBJ1-1,NA,TRBD1,CAWSVGQGATEAFF,TGTGCCTGGAGTGTAGGTCAGGGGGCGACTGAAGCTTTCTTT
TRBV2,TRBJ2-5,NA,NA,CASSEGQGIETQYF,TGTGCCAGCAGTGAGGGGCAGGGGATAGAGACCCAGTACTTC
TRBV6-6,TRBJ1-1,few,TRBD1,CASSYQGVLTEAFF,TGTGCCAGCAGTTATCAGGGGGTATTGACTGAAGCTTTCTTT
TRBV7-9,TRBJ2-3,NA,TRBD2,CASSSRTSGDRLDTQYF,TGTGCCAGCAGCTCCCGGACTAGCGGGGATAGGTTGGATACGCAGTATTTT
TRBV7-9,TRBJ1-2,NA,NA,CASSVNGEGYTF,TGTGCCAGCAGCGTAAATGGGGAAGGCTACACCTTC
TRBV29-1,TRBJ1-1,NA,NA,CSAGNTEAFF,TGCAGCGCCGGGAACACTGAAGCTTTCTTT
TRBV5-1,TRBJ2-5,NA,NA,CASSLAPNLGETQYF,TGCGCCAGCAGCTTAGCCCCAAATTTAGGAGAGACCCAGTACTTC
TRBV30,TRBJ1-5,few,NA,CAWSKAGVGQPQHF,TGTGCCTGGAGTAAAGCAGGGGTGGGGCAGCCCCAGCATTTT
TRBV5-1,TRBJ2-1,NA,TRBD1,CASSLVGGLYNEQFF,TGCGCCAGCAGCTTGGTAGGGGGCCTATACAATGAGCAGTTCTTC
TRBV12-5,TRBJ2-3,NA,NA,CASGLGPLRFTDTQYF,TGTGCTAGTGGTTTGGGCCCCCTAAGGTTCACAGATACGCAGTATTTT
TRBV28,TRBJ1-2,NA,NA,CASSLFPYGYTF,TGTGCCAGCAGTTTATTCCCATATGGCTACACCTTC
TRBV18,TRBJ1-1,few,NA,CASSPPLEGQTFLNTEAFF,TGTGCCAGCTCACCACCGCTCGAGGGACAAACTTTCTTGAACACTGAAGCTTTCTTT
TRBV30,TRBJ1-4,NA,TRBD1,CAWRRRQGAAKLFF,TGTGCCTGGAGAAGGCGGCAGGGGGCCGCAAAACTGTTTTTT
TRBV28,TRBJ2-7,NA,NA,CASSLSPIEQYF,TGTGCCAGCAGTTTATCCCCCATCGAGCAGTACTTC
TRBV5-1,TRBJ2-7,NA,NA,CASSGQTAYEQYF,TGCGCCAGCAGCGGCCAGACAGCTTACGAGCAGTACTTC